The T cell receptor beta chain under discussion was sequenced for a study of T cell repertoires in cytomegalovirus infection. TCRdb fed the reads into MiXCR, producing one record per CDR3 protein. In the table there are approximately 250,000 distinct CDR3 sequences, about 7% of which are singletons. The length of the CDR3 is 16 residues. Germline CDR1 is SGHVS and CDR2 is FQNEAQ. Deletions cut 0 bases from V and 2 bases from J, with 11 bases between. This clonotype was detected ten times or more. This receptor was taken from a human donor in good health (CMV status not recorded). Some clones in this sample may be carry-over from other donors' samples. J is TRBJ1-5 and V is TRBV7-8, with a possible D match to TRBD1 (6 bases). The specimen sequenced was PBMCs. CDR3 in DNA: TGTGCCAGCAGCTTAGCGAGGGGGTTGGGCAATCAGCCCCAGCATTTT. This encodes CASSLARGLGNQPQHF.